One and the same sample provided the 11 T cell receptor beta chains below, sequenced in a study of beta chain features in type 1 diabetes. All of the isolated RNA was reverse transcribed, so expressed TCRB transcripts were sequenced. Repertoires were generated with immunoSEQ multiplex PCR, while TCRdb's copy carries only in-frame clones and drops some. The data hold fewer than 350,000 clones, with roughly a fifth observed a single time. The sequencing sample was made of naive CD4+ T cells from blood. Receptors originate from a woman between 18 and 30 years old in good health.

The CDR3 protein is CASSFGGLSYEQYF. CDR3 in DNA: TGTGCCAGCAGCTTCGGGGGGCTCTCCTACGAGCAGTACTTC. The chain combines TRBV7-2 with TRBJ2-7; TRBD2 might be the D (7 bases). The CDR3 spans 14 residues. V was pared by 3 bases and J by 0 bases, with 9 bases between. Germline values: CDR1 SGHTA, CDR2 FQGNSA.

The V gene is TRBV7-2, the J gene TRBJ2-7; 9 bases line up with TRBD2. CDR1 is SGHTA, CDR2 FQGNSA, per germline. The V segment lost 5 bases and the J segment 0 bases; nucleotides outside the gene matches: 8. The CDR3 runs to 16 residues. The DNA of the CDR3 is TGTGCCAGCAGCCGGGTCGGCGGGAGGGACTCCTACGAGCAGTACTTC. Translation: CASSRVGGRDSYEQYF.

This clone was seen a few times. V is TRBV9 and J is TRBJ2-1; 7 bases are a match to TRBD1. V gave up 4 bases and J gave up 0 bases; unmatched junction bases: 4. CDR1 and CDR2 (germline): SGDLS, YYNGEE. The CDR3 is 15 amino acids. This chain's CDR3 is CASSPRDSSYNEQFF. CDR3 sequence (DNA): TGTGCCAGCAGCCCCCGGGACAGCTCCTACAATGAGCAGTTCTTC.

Details on this clone: Within the sample, other DNA sequences also encode this same CDR3. This rearrangement joins TRBV30 to TRBJ1-4; 8 bases are shared with TRBD1. With V trimmed by 2 bases and J by 4 bases, 3 bases remained unmatched. The germline CDR1 and CDR2 sequences are GTSNPN and SVGIG (reference sequence). The CDR3 runs to 14 residues. The CDR3 region is CAWSPGGRNEKLFF. The CDR3 nucleotides read TGTGCCTGGAGTCCAGGGGGCCGTAATGAAAAACTGTTTTTT.

V and J are TRBV4-1 and TRBJ2-7, with 9 bases identical to TRBD2. CDR1 MGHRA and CDR2 YSYEKL come from the germline V gene. J lost 3 bases, V lost 4 bases, and 16 bases had no gene match. The CDR3 is 18 residues long. The CDR3 coding sequence is TGCGCCAGCAGCCGCGATAGCGGGAGCCCCAAGAAAGTCTACGAGCAGTACTTC. Protein sequence: CASSRDSGSPKKVYEQYF.

This clone has more than one count but fewer than ten. The V and J genes are TRBV7-2 and TRBJ2-6; TRBD1 is a possible D gene (7 bases). CDR3 size: 15 residues. Germline V gives CDR1 SGHTA, CDR2 FQGNSA. Trimming left V 9 bases short and J 1 base short, with 13 bases between. The chain's CDR3 is CASVEGASGANVLTF. The CDR3 bases are TGTGCCAGTGTGGAGGGGGCGTCTGGGGCCAACGTCCTGACTTTC.

The chain is built from TRBV18 and TRBJ2-7; possible D gene TRBD1, 6 bases. This CDR3 spans 14 amino acids. The V end lost 1 base, the J end lost 0 bases, and 7 bases lay between the germline ends. Germline V gene lookup returns CDR1 KGHSH and CDR2 LQKENI. The CDR3 is CASSPLQGSYEQYF. The DNA for the CDR3 is TGTGCCAGCTCACCACTACAGGGCTCCTACGAGCAGTACTTC. The full variable domain, its missing parts supplied by reference TRBV18 and TRBJ2-7, is NAGVMQNPRHLVRRRGQEARLRCSPMKGHSHVYWYRQLPEEGLKFMVYLQKENIIDESGMPKERFSAEFPKEGPSILRIQQVVRGDSAAYFCASSPLQGSYEQYFGPGTRLTVT.

This clone showed up just a few times. The V and J genes are TRBV11-2 and TRBJ2-5, with 11 bases that match TRBD2. The length of the CDR3 is 16 residues. Germline assignment: CDR1 SGHAT and CDR2 FQNNGV. V trimming: 1 base; J trimming: 4 bases; junction bases outside the gene matches: 5. CDR3 region: CASSLGGTSGRETQYF. The CDR3 DNA reads TGTGCCAGCAGCTTAGGGGGGACTAGCGGACGAGAGACCCAGTACTTC.

This clone was observed a handful of times. The chain combines TRBV2 with TRBJ2-3, with TRBD1 as a possible D gene (5 bases). V lost 11 bases and J 5 bases, leaving 17 bases between the germline ends. CDR3 length: 13 amino acids. Germline CDR1 and CDR2: SNHLY and FYNNEI. The CDR3 region has the DNA TGTGCCGGAGCAAGGGGCAGGGAAGATACGCAGTATTTT. Amino acids: CAGARGREDTQYF.

This chain uses TRBV5-1 with TRBJ1-1; perhaps TRBD1 as D (5 bases). Germline V lookup: CDR1 SGHRS, CDR2 YFSETQ. CDR3 length equals 14 residues. V was shortened by 4 bases and J by 7 bases, with 17 bases between the two germline ends. The DNA for the CDR3 is TGCGCCAGCAGCCTCCTGACAGCGCGAGATGAAGCTTTCTTT. Encoded protein: CASSLLTARDEAFF.

The rearrangement uses TRBV2 and TRBJ2-3; D possibly corresponds to TRBD2 (5 bases). Germline values: CDR1 SNHLY, CDR2 FYNNEI. CDR3 size: 14 residues. The V end lost 7 bases, the J end lost 2 bases, and 13 bases lay between the germline ends. For the CDR3, the DNA is TGTGCCAGCAAGGTGCGCGGGTCCACAGATACGCAGTATTTT. It yields the protein CASKVRGSTDTQYF. The full variable domain, completed using reference TRBV2 and TRBJ2-3, is EPEVTQTPSHQVTQMGQEVILRCVPISNHLYFYWYRQILGQKVEFLVSFYNNEISEKSEIFDDQFSVERPDGSNFTLKIRSTKLEDSAMYFCASKVRGSTDTQYFGPGTRLTVL.